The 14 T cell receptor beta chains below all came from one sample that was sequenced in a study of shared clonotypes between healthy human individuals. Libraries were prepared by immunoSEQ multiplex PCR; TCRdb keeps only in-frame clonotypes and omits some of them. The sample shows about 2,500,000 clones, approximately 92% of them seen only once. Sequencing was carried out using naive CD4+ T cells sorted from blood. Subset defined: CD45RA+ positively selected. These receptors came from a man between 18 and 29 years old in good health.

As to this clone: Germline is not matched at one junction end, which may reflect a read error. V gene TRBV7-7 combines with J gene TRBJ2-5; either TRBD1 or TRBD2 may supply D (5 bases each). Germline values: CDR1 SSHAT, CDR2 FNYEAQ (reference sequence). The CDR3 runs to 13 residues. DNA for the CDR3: TGTGCTAGCAGCTTTGGGTGGGGGGAGACCCAGTACTTC. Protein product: CASSFGWGETQYF.

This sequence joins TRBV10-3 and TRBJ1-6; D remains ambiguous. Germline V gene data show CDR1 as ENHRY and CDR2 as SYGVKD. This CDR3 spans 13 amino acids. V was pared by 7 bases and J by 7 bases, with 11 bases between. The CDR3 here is CAITAQRNSPLHF. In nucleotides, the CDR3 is TGTGCCATCACTGCCCAGAGAAATTCACCCCTCCACTTT.

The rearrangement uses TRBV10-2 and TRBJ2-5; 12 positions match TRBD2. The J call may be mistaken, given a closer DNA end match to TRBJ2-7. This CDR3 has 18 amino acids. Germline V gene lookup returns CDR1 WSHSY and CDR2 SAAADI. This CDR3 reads CASSESFGLAGNSYEQYF. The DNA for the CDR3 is TGCGCCAGCAGTGAGTCGTTCGGACTAGCGGGGAACTCCTACGAGCAGTACTTC.

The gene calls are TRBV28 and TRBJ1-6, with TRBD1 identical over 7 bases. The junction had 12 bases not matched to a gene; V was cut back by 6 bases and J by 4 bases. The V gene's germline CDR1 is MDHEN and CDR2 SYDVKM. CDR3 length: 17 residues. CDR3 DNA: TGTGCCAGCAGCTACCTAACCCCGGGACAGTATAATTCACCCCTCCACTTT. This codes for CASSYLTPGQYNSPLHF.

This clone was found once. In DNA, the CDR3 is TGTGCCAGCAGCCCCTATGTTGGGACCCAGTACTTC. It encodes CASSPYVGTQYF. The chain links TRBV7-8 to TRBJ2-5; D ambiguous. Germline V gene lookup returns CDR1 SGHVS and CDR2 FQNEAQ. This CDR3 is built from 12 residues. V lost 5 bases, J lost 7 bases, and 11 bases lay in between.

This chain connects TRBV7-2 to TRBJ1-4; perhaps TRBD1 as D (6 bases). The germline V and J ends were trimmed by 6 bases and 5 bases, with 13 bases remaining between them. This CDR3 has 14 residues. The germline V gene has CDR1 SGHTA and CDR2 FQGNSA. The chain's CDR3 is CASRSGQPNEKLFF. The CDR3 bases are TGTGCCAGCAGATCCGGACAGCCGAATGAAAAACTGTTTTTT.

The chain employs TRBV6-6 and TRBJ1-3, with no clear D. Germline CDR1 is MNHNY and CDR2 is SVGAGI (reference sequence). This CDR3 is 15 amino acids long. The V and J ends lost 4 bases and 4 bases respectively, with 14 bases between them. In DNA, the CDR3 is TGTGCCAGCAGTTTGGACCGTAGAAAGGGAAACACCATATATTTT. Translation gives CASSLDRRKGNTIYF.

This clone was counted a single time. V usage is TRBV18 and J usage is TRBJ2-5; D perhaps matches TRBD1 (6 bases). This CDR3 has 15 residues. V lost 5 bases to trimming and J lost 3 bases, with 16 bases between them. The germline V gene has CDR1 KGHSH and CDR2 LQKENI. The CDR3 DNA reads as TGTGCCAGCTCATGGGGGCAGGGCGTTAAAGAGACCCAGTACTTC. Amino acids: CASSWGQGVKETQYF.

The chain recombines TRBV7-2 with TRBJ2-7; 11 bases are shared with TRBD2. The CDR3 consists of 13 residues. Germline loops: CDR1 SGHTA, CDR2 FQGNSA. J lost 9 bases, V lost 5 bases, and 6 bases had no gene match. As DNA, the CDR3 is TGTGCCAGCAGCCTGGGACTAGCGGCCCCGCAGTACTTC. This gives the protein CASSLGLAAPQYF.

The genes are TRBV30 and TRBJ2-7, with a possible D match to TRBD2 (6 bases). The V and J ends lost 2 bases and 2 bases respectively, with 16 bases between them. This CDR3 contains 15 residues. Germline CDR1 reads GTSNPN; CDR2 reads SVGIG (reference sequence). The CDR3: CAWSPPGVNTYEQYF. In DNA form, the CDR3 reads TGTGCCTGGAGTCCTCCGGGGGTCAATACCTACGAGCAGTACTTC.

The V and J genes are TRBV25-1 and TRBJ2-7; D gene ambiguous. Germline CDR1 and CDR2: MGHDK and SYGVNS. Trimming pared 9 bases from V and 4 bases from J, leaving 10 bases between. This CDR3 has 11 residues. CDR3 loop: CASMTTYEQYF. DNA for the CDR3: TGTGCCAGTATGACCACTTACGAGCAGTACTTC.

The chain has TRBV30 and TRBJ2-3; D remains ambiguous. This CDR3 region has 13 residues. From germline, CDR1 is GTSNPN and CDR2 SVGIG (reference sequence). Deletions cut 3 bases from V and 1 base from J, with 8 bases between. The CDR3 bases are TGTGCCTGGAGGGTCATGGGCACAGATACGCAGTATTTT. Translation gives CAWRVMGTDTQYF.

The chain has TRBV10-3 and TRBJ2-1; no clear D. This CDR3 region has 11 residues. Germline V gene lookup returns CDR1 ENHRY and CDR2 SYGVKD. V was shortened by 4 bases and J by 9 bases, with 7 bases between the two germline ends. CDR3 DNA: TGTGCCATCAGTGGTAACGGTGAGCAGTTCTTC. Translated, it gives CAISGNGEQFF.

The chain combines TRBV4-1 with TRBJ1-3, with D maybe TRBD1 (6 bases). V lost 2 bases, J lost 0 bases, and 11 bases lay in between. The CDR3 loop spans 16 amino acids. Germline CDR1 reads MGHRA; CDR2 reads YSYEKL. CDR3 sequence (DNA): TGCGCCAGCAGCCAACCGGGGGCGAGCTCTGGAAACACCATATATTTT. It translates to CASSQPGASSGNTIYF.